The 30 T cell receptor beta chains in this list originate from one sample, sequenced in a study of response to subunit inactivated influenza vaccine. TCRdb re-called the RT-PCR reads with MiXCR, one entry per CDR3 protein. Of roughly 650,000 distinct CDR3 sequences in the sample, around 13% are singletons; the top ten hold about 7.6%. The sequencing here drew on PBMCs from blood, taken 14 to 15 days before vaccination. These receptors originate from a man between 50 and 59 years old who received an inactivated influenza vaccine.

In its sample, this clonotype was seen a few times. This sequence joins TRBV4-2 and TRBJ1-1; TRBD1 might be the D (5 bases). The germline gives CDR1 LGHNA, CDR2 YNFKEQ. The CDR3 runs to 14 residues. With 3 bases removed from V and 5 bases from J, the gap between germline ends came to 13 bases. The CDR3 spells CASSQRDGRTEAFF. The CDR3, as DNA: TGTGCCAGCAGCCAGAGGGACGGCCGGACTGAAGCTTTCTTT.

The chain links TRBV28 to TRBJ2-5; 10 nucleotides line up with TRBD2. Germline V gives CDR1 MDHEN, CDR2 SYDVKM. With 8 bases clipped from V and 5 bases from J, the junction kept 11 bases outside the gene matches. The CDR3 runs to 15 residues. DNA of the CDR3: TGTGCCAGCGCACTAGCGGGAACCTCCTGGGAGACCCAGTACTTC. Protein product: CASALAGTSWETQYF.

On this clonotype: A junction end diverges from the germline sequence, so it may reflect a read error. The chain couples TRBV7-9 to TRBJ2-7, with TRBD2 matching over 8 bases. CDR3 length: 14 residues. Germline V lookup: CDR1 SEHNR, CDR2 FQNEAQ (reference sequence). CDR3 loop: CASSPGLASYEQNF. CDR3 bases: TGTGCCAGCAGCCCCGGACTAGCTTCCTACGAGCAGAACTTC.

The chain couples TRBV5-1 to TRBJ2-5; D is unclear. This CDR3 is built from 15 residues. Germline V lookup: CDR1 SGHRS, CDR2 YFSETQ. The germline V and J ends were trimmed by 0 bases and 4 bases, with 13 bases remaining between them. In DNA, the CDR3 is TGCGCCAGCAGCTTGGTTGGGTTAGGTGGAGAGACCCAGTACTTC. Protein: CASSLVGLGGETQYF.

The chain is built from TRBV20-1 and TRBJ2-3; D possibly corresponds to TRBD2 (5 bases). Per germline, CDR1 DFQATT and CDR2 SNEGSKA (reference sequence). The CDR3 is made up of 16 amino acids. V dropped 7 bases and J dropped 4 bases, with 24 bases sitting between them. CDR3 region: CSVTSGSSGGPDTQYF. The DNA for the CDR3 is TGCAGTGTCACGTCGGGGAGTTCCGGCGGGCCAGATACGCAGTATTTT.

The chain recombines TRBV27 with TRBJ2-5; unclear D gene. The ends were cut back, 5 bases at V and 5 bases at J, with 12 bases in the middle. Germline CDR1 is MNHEY and CDR2 is SMNVEV (reference sequence). The CDR3 consists of 13 residues. The CDR3 sequence: CASSNFDGETQYF. The CDR3 DNA reads TGTGCCAGCAGTAATTTTGACGGGGAGACCCAGTACTTC.

This clonotype has a handful of counts. This rearrangement joins TRBV6-2 or TRBV6-3 to TRBJ2-1, with D possibly matching TRBD2 (6 bases). This CDR3 is built from 16 residues. Germline lookup yields CDR1 MNHEY and CDR2 SVGEGT. V dropped 0 bases and J dropped 5 bases, with 14 bases sitting between them. The CDR3 DNA sequence: TGTGCCAGCAGTTACTCAGCGAGCGGGCAAAACAATGAGCAGTTCTTC. Its protein is CASSYSASGQNNEQFF.

This clonotype was found many times. The V and J genes are TRBV10-3 and TRBJ2-5; 8 bases agree with TRBD1. The ends lost 4 bases at V and 4 bases at J; junction bases unmatched: 2. CDR1 ENHRY and CDR2 SYGVKD come from the germline V gene. The CDR3 consists of 13 residues. This CDR3 reads CAISGTGRETQYF. The CDR3 DNA follows: TGTGCCATCAGTGGGACAGGGCGAGAGACCCAGTACTTC.

This clonotype was observed a few times. This sequence joins TRBV29-1 and TRBJ1-2; a weak D match, TRBD1 (6 bases). V was clipped by 7 bases and J by 6 bases, with 15 bases between them. CDR1 SQVTM and CDR2 ANQGSEA come from the germline V gene. The CDR3 is made up of 12 amino acids. Written as DNA, the CDR3 is TGCAGCGCCGGTACAGGGAGGAATGGCTACACCTTC. The encoded protein is CSAGTGRNGYTF.

This clonotype was seen a handful of times. This chain links TRBV2 with TRBJ2-5; maybe TRBD1 (6 bases). The V end lost 5 bases, the J end lost 1 base, and 14 bases lay between the germline ends. Per the germline V gene, CDR1 is SNHLY and CDR2 is FYNNEI. This CDR3 contains 15 residues. DNA for the CDR3: TGTGCCAGCAGTAAGCCGACAGGATCCCAAGAGACCCAGTACTTC. It yields the protein CASSKPTGSQETQYF.

The chain carries TRBV5-4 and TRBJ1-4; D is unclear. The CDR3 spans 15 residues. V was trimmed by 4 bases and J by 4 bases, leaving 14 bases between them. CDR1 SGHNT and CDR2 YYREEE come from the germline V gene (reference sequence). The CDR3 protein is CASSTYRTVNEKLFF. The CDR3 bases are TGTGCCAGCAGCACCTACCGGACGGTTAATGAAAAACTGTTTTTT.

This clonotype was counted between two and nine times. The chain is built from TRBV5-1 and TRBJ2-3, with 10 positions matching TRBD1. V dropped 4 bases and J dropped 6; count of bases not matched to a gene: 5. Looked up from germline, CDR1 is SGHRS and CDR2 is YFSETQ. The CDR3 has 14 amino acids. The CDR3 reads CASSTDRGRDTQYF. DNA of the CDR3: TGCGCCAGCAGCACAGACAGGGGGCGGGATACGCAGTATTTT.

This clonotype has a count of ten or more. One junction end disagrees with the germline gene, perhaps due to a read error. This rearrangement joins TRBV20-1 to TRBJ2-3; TRBD1 might be the D (6 bases). CDR1 and CDR2 (germline): DFQATT, SNEGSKA (reference sequence). This CDR3 region has 11 residues. CDR3 nucleotide sequence: TGCAGTGCTAGAGTGGACAGTCGCCCTGTATTT. Residues: CSARVDSRPVF.

This clonotype showed up many times. The chain couples TRBV7-2 to TRBJ2-5, with unresolved D. CDR3 length: 13 amino acids. V dropped 2 bases and J dropped 5 bases, with 9 bases sitting between them. Per germline, CDR1 SGHTA and CDR2 FQGNSA. DNA for the CDR3: TGTGCCAGCAGCTTAAGTCCGCGGGAGACCCAGTACTTC. It is translated as CASSLSPRETQYF.

This clonotype was counted only a few times. The V gene is TRBV24-1, the J gene TRBJ2-2, with D uncertain. Trimming stripped 7 bases from V and 6 bases from J, with 17 bases between. CDR3 length equals 15 residues. From germline, CDR1 is KGHDR and CDR2 SFDVKD. Here the CDR3 reads CATSDPGSPAGELFF. The CDR3 DNA follows: TGTGCCACCAGCGACCCGGGCAGCCCAGCCGGGGAGCTGTTTTTT.

CDR3 in amino acids: CASSLFQGQGNIQYF. The CDR3 DNA reads as TGTGCCAGCAGCTTATTTCAGGGGCAGGGAAACATTCAGTACTTC. V usage is TRBV7-6 and J usage is TRBJ2-4, with a possible D match to TRBD1 (6 bases). V lost 2 bases and J lost 6, with 14 bases in between. This CDR3 contains 15 residues. The germline V gene encodes CDR1 SGHVS and CDR2 FNYEAQ.

There are a few counts of this clonotype. The chain recombines TRBV3-1 with TRBJ2-1, with 8 bases fitting TRBD2. CDR1 is LGHDT and CDR2 is YNNKEL in the germline V gene (reference sequence). There are 17 residues in the CDR3. The V segment lost 1 base and the J segment 0 bases; nucleotides outside the gene matches: 5. The CDR3 DNA reads as TGTGCCAGCAGCCAAGGGACTAGCAGAAGCTCCTACAATGAGCAGTTCTTC. This codes for CASSQGTSRSSYNEQFF.

This rearrangement joins TRBV12-3 or TRBV12-4 to TRBJ2-1; 8 bases are a match to TRBD1. V lost 6 bases, J lost 9 bases, and 7 bases stayed unmatched. The CDR3 runs to 13 residues. The chain's CDR3 is CASSYQGASEQFF. The CDR3 nucleotides read TGTGCCAGCAGCTATCAGGGGGCTTCTGAGCAGTTCTTC.

This clonotype was observed many times. In nucleotides, the CDR3 is TGTGCCACCGCCCGGGACAGTGGTGAAAAACTGTTTTTT. This codes for CATARDSGEKLFF. The gene calls are TRBV15 and TRBJ1-4, with TRBD1 matching over 7 bases. Germline CDR1 and CDR2: LNHNV and YYDKDF (reference sequence). With 8 bases clipped from V and 7 bases from J, the junction kept 7 bases outside the gene matches. The CDR3 runs 13 residues.

This chain joins TRBV20-1 and TRBJ2-5, with TRBD2 matching 12 bases. CDR1 is DFQATT, CDR2 SNEGSKA, per germline (reference sequence). The CDR3 spans 15 residues. J gave up 4 bases and V 2 bases, and 5 bases lay outside the gene matches. The CDR3 loop is CSARRLAGGGETQYF. CDR3 nucleotides: TGCAGTGCTAGAAGGCTAGCGGGAGGGGGAGAGACCCAGTACTTC.

V gene TRBV3-1 combines with J gene TRBJ2-5; perhaps D is TRBD1 or TRBD2 (5 bases each). Between the trimmed V and J ends, which lost 6 bases and 0 bases, there was a span of 14 bases. Germline V gives CDR1 LGHDT, CDR2 YNNKEL (reference sequence). The CDR3 extends over 15 amino acids. The CDR3 bases are TGTGCCAGCAGTATCCGGGGCCTCCACCAAGAGACCCAGTACTTC. It yields the protein CASSIRGLHQETQYF.

The chain is built from TRBV29-1 and TRBJ2-1, with TRBD1 matching over 9 bases. After removal of 7 bases from V and 9 bases from J, the junction contained 7 bases not matched to a gene. This CDR3 is built from 12 residues. Germline V gene data show CDR1 as SQVTM and CDR2 as ANQGSEA. The CDR3 nucleotides are TGCAGCGCGGGACAGGGATATAGTGAGCAGTTCTTC. It is translated as CSAGQGYSEQFF.

This clonotype came up a few times. This rearrangement joins TRBV7-9 to TRBJ2-7; tentatively, D is TRBD2 (5 bases). Germline V gives CDR1 SEHNR, CDR2 FQNEAQ (reference sequence). The CDR3 consists of 14 residues. V shed 0 bases and J shed 0 bases, with 6 bases lying between them. CDR3 sequence (DNA): TGTGCCAGCAGCTTAGCTAGCGCCTCCTACGAGCAGTACTTC. It translates to CASSLASASYEQYF.

This chain links TRBV5-4 with TRBJ2-1; 7 bases match TRBD2. The germline gives CDR1 SGHNT, CDR2 YYREEE (reference sequence). The CDR3 has 16 residues. V was clipped by 3 bases and J by 0 bases; unmatched bases: 6. The CDR3 DNA sequence: TGTGCCAGCAGCTCTAAAGCGGGAAGCTCCTACAATGAGCAGTTCTTC. Translating gives CASSSKAGSSYNEQFF.

This sequence joins TRBV7-2 and TRBJ2-1, with 10 bases that match TRBD2. CDR3 length: 15 amino acids. Germline values: CDR1 SGHTA, CDR2 FQGNSA. V lost 3 bases, J lost 7 bases, and 6 bases stayed unmatched. The CDR3 is CASSLILAGRNEQFF. The CDR3 DNA follows: TGTGCCAGCAGCTTGATACTAGCGGGGCGGAATGAGCAGTTCTTC.

This clonotype was seen ten or more times. This chain links TRBV18 with TRBJ1-1; D is undetermined. The germline V and J ends were trimmed by 8 bases and 0 bases, with 10 bases remaining between them. This CDR3 has 13 amino acids. Germline loops: CDR1 KGHSH, CDR2 LQKENI. The CDR3 sequence: CASSPDMNTEAFF. The CDR3 coding sequence is TGTGCCAGCAGCCCCGATATGAACACTGAAGCTTTCTTT.

The chain combines TRBV7-6 with TRBJ2-5; D perhaps matches TRBD1 (6 bases). The V end lost 1 base, the J end lost 1 base, and 13 bases lay between the germline ends. The CDR3 length is 16 residues. From germline, CDR1 is SGHVS and CDR2 FNYEAQ. This CDR3 is CASSLGGPGPQETQYF. CDR3 nucleotides: TGTGCCAGCAGCTTAGGGGGGCCCGGCCCCCAAGAGACCCAGTACTTC.

This clonotype has more than one count but fewer than ten. The chain employs TRBV12-3 or TRBV12-4 and TRBJ2-7; D call uncertain. This CDR3 is 12 amino acids long. Deletions cut 7 bases from V and 2 bases from J, with 9 bases between. The chain's CDR3 is CASTPRPYEQYF. CDR3 in DNA: TGTGCCAGCACCCCTCGCCCCTACGAGCAGTACTTC.

This clonotype was detected many times. The CDR3 coding sequence is TGTGCCAGCAGCCAGTCTCCGGGTTCTTCCCAGCATTTT. It codes for CASSQSPGSSQHF. The genes are TRBV3-1 and TRBJ1-5, with no clear D. The ends were cut back, 3 bases at V and 11 bases at J, with 14 bases in the middle. The CDR3 is 13 residues long. Germline-derived CDR1 and CDR2 are LGHDT and YNNKEL (reference sequence).

This clonotype has a count of ten or more. The chain couples TRBV12-3 or TRBV12-4 to TRBJ1-1; D uncertain. The CDR3 is 14 amino acids. The V end was cut by 2 bases, the J end by 1 base, with 8 bases between. The CDR3 DNA is TGTGCCAGCAGTTTAAAGGGTAGGAACACTGAAGCTTTCTTT. It specifies CASSLKGRNTEAFF.